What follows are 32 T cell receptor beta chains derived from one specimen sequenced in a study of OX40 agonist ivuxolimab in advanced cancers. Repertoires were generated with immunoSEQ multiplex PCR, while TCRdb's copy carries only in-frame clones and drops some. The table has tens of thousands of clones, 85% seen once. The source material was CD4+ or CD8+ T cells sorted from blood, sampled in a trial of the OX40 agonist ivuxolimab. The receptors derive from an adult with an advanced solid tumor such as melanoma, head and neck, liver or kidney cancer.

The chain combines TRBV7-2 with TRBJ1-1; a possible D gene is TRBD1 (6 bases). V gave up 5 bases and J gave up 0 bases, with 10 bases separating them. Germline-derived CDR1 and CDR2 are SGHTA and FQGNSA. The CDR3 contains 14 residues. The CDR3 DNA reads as TGTGCCAGCAGCCCAGGGGCGCTGAACACTGAAGCTTTCTTT. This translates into CASSPGALNTEAFF.

The CDR3, as DNA: TGTGCCAGCAGAAGGACTAGGGGATCGCGGTTCTTC. This encodes CASRRTRGSRFF. The chain recombines TRBV6-4 with TRBJ2-1; 7 bases match TRBD2. J lost 15 bases, V lost 6 bases, and 11 bases had no gene match. This CDR3 is 12 amino acids long. The germline CDR1 and CDR2 sequences are MRHNA and SNTAGT.

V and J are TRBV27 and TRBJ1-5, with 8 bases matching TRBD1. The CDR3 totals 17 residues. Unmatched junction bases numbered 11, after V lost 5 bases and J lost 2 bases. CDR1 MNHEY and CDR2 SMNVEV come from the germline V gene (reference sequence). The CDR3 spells CASSRSQGTGGNQPQHF. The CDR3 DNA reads TGTGCCAGCAGTCGAAGCCAAGGGACAGGAGGCAATCAGCCCCAGCATTTT.

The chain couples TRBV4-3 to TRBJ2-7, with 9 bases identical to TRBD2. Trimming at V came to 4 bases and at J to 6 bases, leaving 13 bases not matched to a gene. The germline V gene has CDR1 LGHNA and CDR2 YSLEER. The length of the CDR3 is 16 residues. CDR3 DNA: TGCGCCAGCAGCCCTATGGCGGGCGGGAGGGCCGCCGAGCAGTACTTC. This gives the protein CASSPMAGGRAAEQYF.

For the CDR3, the DNA is TGTGCCAGTAGTATCGGCCAGATCTATGGCTACACCTTC. This encodes CASSIGQIYGYTF. The chain employs TRBV19 and TRBJ1-2; no clear D gene. Germline CDR1 and CDR2: LNHDA and SQIVND (reference sequence). This CDR3 contains 13 residues. Trimming took off 3 bases at V and 4 bases at J, with 9 bases between the two ends. The variable domain in full, completed from reference TRBV19 and TRBJ1-2, reads DGGITQSPKYLFRKEGQNVTLSCEQNLNHDAMYWYRQDPGQGLRLIYYSQIVNDFQKGDIAEGYSVSREKKESFPLTVTSAQKNPTAFYLCASSIGQIYGYTFGSGTRLTVV.

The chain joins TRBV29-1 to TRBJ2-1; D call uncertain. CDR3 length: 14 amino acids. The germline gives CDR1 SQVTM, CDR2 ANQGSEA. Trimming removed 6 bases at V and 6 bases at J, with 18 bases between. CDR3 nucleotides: TGCAGCGTCTTCCTTCGGACCAAAATCAATGAGCAGTTCTTC. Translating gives CSVFLRTKINEQFF.

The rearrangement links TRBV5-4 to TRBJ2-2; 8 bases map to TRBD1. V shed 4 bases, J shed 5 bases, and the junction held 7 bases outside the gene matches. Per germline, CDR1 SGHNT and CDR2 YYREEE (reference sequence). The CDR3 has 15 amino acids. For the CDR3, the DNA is TGTGCCAGCAGCATCCGACAGGGGAGGACCGGGGAGCTGTTTTTT. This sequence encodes CASSIRQGRTGELFF.

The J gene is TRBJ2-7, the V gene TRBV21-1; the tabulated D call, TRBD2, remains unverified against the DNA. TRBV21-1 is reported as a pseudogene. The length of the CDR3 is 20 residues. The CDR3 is CASSPTKWCRALSGSYEQYF. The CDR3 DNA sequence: TGTGCCAGCAGCCCCACCAAGTGGTGTCGTGCCCTCAGCGGGAGCTACGAGCAGTACTTC.

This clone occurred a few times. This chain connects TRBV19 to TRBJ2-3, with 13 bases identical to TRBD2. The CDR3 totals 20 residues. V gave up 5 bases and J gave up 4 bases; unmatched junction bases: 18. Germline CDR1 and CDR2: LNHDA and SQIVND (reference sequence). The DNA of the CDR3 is TGTGCCAGTAGTCTCACCGGGACTAGCGGGACCTACCAAGAGGCAGATACGCAGTATTTT. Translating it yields CASSLTGTSGTYQEADTQYF.

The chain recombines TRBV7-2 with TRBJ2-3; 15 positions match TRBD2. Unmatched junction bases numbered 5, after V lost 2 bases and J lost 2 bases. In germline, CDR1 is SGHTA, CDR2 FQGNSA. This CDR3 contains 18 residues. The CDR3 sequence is CASSLRGTSGRNTDTQYF. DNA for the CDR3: TGTGCCAGCAGCTTAAGGGGGACTAGCGGGAGGAACACAGATACGCAGTATTTT. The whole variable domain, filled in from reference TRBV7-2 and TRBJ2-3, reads GAGVSQSPSNKVTEKGKDVELRCDPISGHTALYWYRQSLGQGLEFLIYFQGNSAPDKSGLPSDRFSAERTGGSVSTLTIQRTQQEDSAVYLCASSLRGTSGRNTDTQYFGPGTRLTVL.

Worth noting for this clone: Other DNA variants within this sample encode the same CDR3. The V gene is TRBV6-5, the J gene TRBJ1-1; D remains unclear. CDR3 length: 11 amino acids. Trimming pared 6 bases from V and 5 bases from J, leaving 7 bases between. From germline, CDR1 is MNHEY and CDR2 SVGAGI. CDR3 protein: CASSGRTEAFF. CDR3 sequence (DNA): TGTGCCAGCAGCGGGAGGACTGAAGCTTTCTTT.

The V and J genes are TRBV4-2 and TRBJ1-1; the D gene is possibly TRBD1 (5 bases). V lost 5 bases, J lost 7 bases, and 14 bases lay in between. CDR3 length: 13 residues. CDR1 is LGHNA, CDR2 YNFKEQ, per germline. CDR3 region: CASSLGGAYEAFF. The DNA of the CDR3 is TGTGCCAGCAGCTTGGGGGGTGCTTATGAAGCTTTCTTT.

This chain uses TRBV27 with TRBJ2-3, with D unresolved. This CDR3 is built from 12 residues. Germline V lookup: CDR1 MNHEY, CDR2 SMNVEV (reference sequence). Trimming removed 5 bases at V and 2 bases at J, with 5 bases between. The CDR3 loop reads CASSPTTDTQYF. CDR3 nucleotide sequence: TGTGCCAGCAGTCCGACCACAGATACGCAGTATTTT.

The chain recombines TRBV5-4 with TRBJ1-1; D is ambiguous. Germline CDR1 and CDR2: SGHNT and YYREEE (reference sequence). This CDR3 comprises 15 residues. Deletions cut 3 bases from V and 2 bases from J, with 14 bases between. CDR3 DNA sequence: TGTGCCAGCAGCTGGGAAAAACGGGGAAACACTGAAGCTTTCTTT. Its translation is CASSWEKRGNTEAFF.

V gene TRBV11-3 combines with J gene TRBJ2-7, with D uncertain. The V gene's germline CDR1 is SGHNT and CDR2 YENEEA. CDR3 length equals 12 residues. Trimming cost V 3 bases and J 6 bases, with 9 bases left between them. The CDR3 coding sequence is TGTGCCAGCAGCTTGGTGGTCGGCGAGCAGTACTTC. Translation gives CASSLVVGEQYF.

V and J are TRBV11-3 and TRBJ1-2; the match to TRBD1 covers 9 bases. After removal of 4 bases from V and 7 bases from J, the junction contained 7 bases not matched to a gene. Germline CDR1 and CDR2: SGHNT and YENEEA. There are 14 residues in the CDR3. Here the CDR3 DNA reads TGTGCCAGCAGCTCTAGTTCGGGACAGGGTGGCTACACCTTC. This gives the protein CASSSSSGQGGYTF.

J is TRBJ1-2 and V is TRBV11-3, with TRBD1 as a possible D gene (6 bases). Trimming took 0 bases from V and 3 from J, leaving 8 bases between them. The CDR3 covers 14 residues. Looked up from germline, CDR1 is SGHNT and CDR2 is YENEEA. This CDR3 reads CASSLEAGDYGYTF. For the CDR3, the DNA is TGTGCCAGCAGCTTAGAAGCAGGGGACTATGGCTACACCTTC.

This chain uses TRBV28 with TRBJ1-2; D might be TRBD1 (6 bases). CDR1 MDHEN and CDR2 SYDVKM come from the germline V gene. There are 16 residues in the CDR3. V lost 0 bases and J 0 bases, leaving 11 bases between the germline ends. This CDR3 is CASSLWGAKSNYGYTF. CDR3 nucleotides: TGTGCCAGCAGTTTATGGGGGGCGAAGTCTAACTATGGCTACACCTTC.

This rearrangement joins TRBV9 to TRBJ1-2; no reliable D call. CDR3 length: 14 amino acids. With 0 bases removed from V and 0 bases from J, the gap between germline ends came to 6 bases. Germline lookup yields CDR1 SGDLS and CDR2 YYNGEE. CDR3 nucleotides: TGTGCCAGCAGCGTAGCCCGCACTAACTATGGCTACACCTTC. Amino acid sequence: CASSVARTNYGYTF.

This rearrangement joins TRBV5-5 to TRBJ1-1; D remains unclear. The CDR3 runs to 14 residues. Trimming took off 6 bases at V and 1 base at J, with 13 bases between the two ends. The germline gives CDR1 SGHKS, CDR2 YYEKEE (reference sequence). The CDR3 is CASTHRWGNTEAFF. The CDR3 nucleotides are TGTGCCAGCACCCACCGGTGGGGGAACACTGAAGCTTTCTTT.

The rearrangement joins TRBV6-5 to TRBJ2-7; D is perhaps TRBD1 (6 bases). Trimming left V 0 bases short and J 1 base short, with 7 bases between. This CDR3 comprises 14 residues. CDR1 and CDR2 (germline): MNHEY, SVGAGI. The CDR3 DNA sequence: TGTGCCAGCAGTTACTCTCAGGGGTCCTACGAGCAGTACTTC. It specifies CASSYSQGSYEQYF.

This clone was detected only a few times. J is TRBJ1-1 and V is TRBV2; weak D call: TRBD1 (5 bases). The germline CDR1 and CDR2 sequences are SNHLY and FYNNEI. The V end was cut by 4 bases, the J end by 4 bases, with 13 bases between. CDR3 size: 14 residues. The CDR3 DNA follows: TGTGCCAGCAGTGGGACCGGGGGAGCCACTGAAGCTTTCTTT. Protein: CASSGTGGATEAFF.

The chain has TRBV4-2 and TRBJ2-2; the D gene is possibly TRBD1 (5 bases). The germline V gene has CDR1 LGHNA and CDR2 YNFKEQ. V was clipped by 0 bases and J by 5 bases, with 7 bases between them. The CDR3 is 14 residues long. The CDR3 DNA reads TGTGCCAGCAGCCAAGAGGCAGGGACCGGGGAGCTGTTTTTT. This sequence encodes CASSQEAGTGELFF.

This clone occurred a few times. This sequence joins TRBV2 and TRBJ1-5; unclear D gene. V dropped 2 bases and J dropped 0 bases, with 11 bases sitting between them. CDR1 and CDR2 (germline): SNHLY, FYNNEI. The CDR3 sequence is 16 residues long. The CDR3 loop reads CASSESGLYSNQPQHF. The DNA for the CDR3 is TGTGCCAGCAGTGAATCTGGGCTCTATAGCAATCAGCCCCAGCATTTT.

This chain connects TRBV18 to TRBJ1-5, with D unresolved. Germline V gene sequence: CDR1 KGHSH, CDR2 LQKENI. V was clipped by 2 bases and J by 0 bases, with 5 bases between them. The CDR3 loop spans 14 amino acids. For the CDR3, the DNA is TGTGCCAGCTCACCAGGGCTTAGCAATCAGCCCCAGCATTTT. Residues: CASSPGLSNQPQHF. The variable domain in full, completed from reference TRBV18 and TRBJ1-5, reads NAGVMQNPRHLVRRRGQEARLRCSPMKGHSHVYWYRQLPEEGLKFMVYLQKENIIDESGMPKERFSAEFPKEGPSILRIQQVVRGDSAAYFCASSPGLSNQPQHFGDGTRLSIL.

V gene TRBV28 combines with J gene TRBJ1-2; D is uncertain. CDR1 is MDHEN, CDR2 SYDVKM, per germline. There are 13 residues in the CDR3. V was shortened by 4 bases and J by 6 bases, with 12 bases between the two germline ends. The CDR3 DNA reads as TGTGCCAGCAGTTCCGGGTCTGATAATGGCTACACCTTC. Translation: CASSSGSDNGYTF.

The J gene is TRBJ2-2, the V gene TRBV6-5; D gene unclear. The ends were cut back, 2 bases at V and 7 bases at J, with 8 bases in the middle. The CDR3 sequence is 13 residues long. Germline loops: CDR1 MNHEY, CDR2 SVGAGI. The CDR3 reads CASSYKGFGELFF. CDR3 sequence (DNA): TGTGCCAGCAGTTACAAGGGATTCGGGGAGCTGTTTTTT.

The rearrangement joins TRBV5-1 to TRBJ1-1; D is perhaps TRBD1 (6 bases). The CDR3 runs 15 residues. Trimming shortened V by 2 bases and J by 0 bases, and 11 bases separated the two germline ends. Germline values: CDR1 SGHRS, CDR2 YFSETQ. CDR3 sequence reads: CASSFLGAMNTEAFF. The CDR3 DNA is TGCGCCAGCAGCTTTCTGGGGGCCATGAACACTGAAGCTTTCTTT.

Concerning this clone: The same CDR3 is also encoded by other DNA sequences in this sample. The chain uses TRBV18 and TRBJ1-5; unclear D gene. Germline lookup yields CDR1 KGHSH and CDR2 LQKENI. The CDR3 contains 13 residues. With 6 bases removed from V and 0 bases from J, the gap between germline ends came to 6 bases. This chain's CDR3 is CASSPYSNQPQHF. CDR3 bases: TGTGCCAGCTCGCCTTATAGCAATCAGCCCCAGCATTTT. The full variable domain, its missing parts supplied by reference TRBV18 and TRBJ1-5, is NAGVMQNPRHLVRRRGQEARLRCSPMKGHSHVYWYRQLPEEGLKFMVYLQKENIIDESGMPKERFSAEFPKEGPSILRIQQVVRGDSAAYFCASSPYSNQPQHFGDGTRLSIL.

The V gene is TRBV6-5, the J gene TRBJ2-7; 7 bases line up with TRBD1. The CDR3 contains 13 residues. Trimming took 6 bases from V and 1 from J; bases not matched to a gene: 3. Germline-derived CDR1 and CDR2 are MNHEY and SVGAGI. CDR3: CASREGQSYEQYF. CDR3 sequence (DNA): TGTGCCAGCAGAGAGGGACAGTCCTACGAGCAGTACTTC.

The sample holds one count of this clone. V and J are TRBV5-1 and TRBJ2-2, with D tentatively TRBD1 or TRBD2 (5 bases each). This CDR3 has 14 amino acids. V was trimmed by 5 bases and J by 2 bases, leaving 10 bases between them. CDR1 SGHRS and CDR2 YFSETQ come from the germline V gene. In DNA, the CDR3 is TGCGCCAGCAGAAGGGACGGAAACACCGGGGAGCTGTTTTTT. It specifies CASRRDGNTGELFF.

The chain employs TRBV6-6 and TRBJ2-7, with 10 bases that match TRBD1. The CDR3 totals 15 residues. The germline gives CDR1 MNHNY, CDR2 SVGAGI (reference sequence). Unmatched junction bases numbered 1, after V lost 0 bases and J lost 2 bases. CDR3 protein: CASSYSDRGPYEQYF. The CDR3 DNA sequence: TGTGCCAGCAGTTACTCCGACAGGGGGCCCTACGAGCAGTACTTC.